Each of the 16 T cell receptor beta chains below was sequenced from the same sample in a study of blood T cell repertoires in COVID-19. Repertoires were generated with immunoSEQ multiplex PCR, while TCRdb's copy carries only in-frame clones and drops some. The sample has almost 500,000 clones; more than 85% are singletons. Sequenced sample: PBMCs or T cells enriched from blood (not recorded which). The receptors were gathered from a woman aged 55-70 years who had recovered from COVID-19.

V usage is TRBV7-9 and J usage is TRBJ1-4; TRBD1 is a possible D gene (6 bases). Germline CDR1 and CDR2: SEHNR and FQNEAQ (reference sequence). This CDR3 is 15 amino acids long. Trimming took 2 bases from V and 6 from J, leaving 13 bases between them. The CDR3: CASSLLWGLDEKLFF. The CDR3 DNA reads TGTGCCAGCAGCTTATTGTGGGGGCTAGATGAAAAACTGTTTTTT.

The chain's CDR3 is CASSLLFAGGINEQFF. The CDR3 DNA reads TGTGCCAGCAGCTTGCTTTTCGCAGGGGGGATAAATGAGCAGTTCTTC. J is TRBJ2-1 and V is TRBV5-5; perhaps TRBD1 as D (7 bases). This CDR3 comprises 16 residues. Trimming pared 1 base from V and 7 bases from J, leaving 18 bases between. Germline CDR1 SGHKS, CDR2 YYEKEE (reference sequence).

This clone was seen a few times. V and J are TRBV28 and TRBJ1-2, with 11 bases aligning to TRBD1. Germline V CDR1 and CDR2: MDHEN, SYDVKM. Trimming cost V 7 bases and J 5 bases; bases outside gene matches: 6. This CDR3 comprises 14 residues. Here the CDR3 DNA reads TGTGCCAGCATCTTTGGGACAGGGGGGTATGGCTACACCTTC. It is translated as CASIFGTGGYGYTF.

The chain employs TRBV19 and TRBJ2-3; D is possibly TRBD1 (6 bases). From germline, CDR1 is LNHDA and CDR2 SQIVND (reference sequence). This CDR3 is built from 16 residues. V lost 5 bases and J 0 bases, leaving 15 bases between the germline ends. CDR3 DNA sequence: TGTGCCAGTAGTCTGGACAGAGGGCGAAGCACAGATACGCAGTATTTT. It yields the protein CASSLDRGRSTDTQYF.

The chain joins TRBV27 to TRBJ1-4; 9 bases fit TRBD1. Per germline, CDR1 MNHEY and CDR2 SMNVEV (reference sequence). V was clipped by 8 bases and J by 8 bases; unmatched bases: 9. There are 14 residues in the CDR3. The CDR3 loop reads CASAYGTGREKLFF. CDR3 nucleotide sequence: TGTGCCAGCGCCTACGGGACAGGGAGGGAAAAACTGTTTTTT.

V is TRBV9 and J is TRBJ2-5; D not resolved. Trimming took off 2 bases at V and 2 bases at J, with 7 bases between the two ends. This CDR3 region has 13 residues. Germline lookup yields CDR1 SGDLS and CDR2 YYNGEE. The CDR3 DNA reads as TGTGCCAGCAGCGTTTCCAGTCAAGAGACCCAGTACTTC. Encoded protein: CASSVSSQETQYF. Filled out from reference TRBV9 and TRBJ2-5, the complete variable domain reads DSGVTQTPKHLITATGQRVTLRCSPRSGDLSVYWYQQSLDQGLQFLIQYYNGEERAKGNILERFSAQQFPDLHSELNLSSLELGDSALYFCASSVSSQETQYFGPGTRLLVL.

The chain has TRBV19 and TRBJ1-6; 9 bases are shared with TRBD1. V shed 4 bases and J 3 bases; nucleotides not matched to a gene: 7. Germline CDR1 reads LNHDA; CDR2 reads SQIVND (reference sequence). The CDR3 is 17 residues long. The CDR3 sequence is CASSTRDRAGYNSPLHF. The DNA of the CDR3 is TGTGCCAGTAGTACTCGGGACAGGGCGGGCTATAATTCACCCCTCCACTTT. Full variable domain (outside the CDR3, taken from reference TRBV19 and TRBJ1-6): DGGITQSPKYLFRKEGQNVTLSCEQNLNHDAMYWYRQDPGQGLRLIYYSQIVNDFQKGDIAEGYSVSREKKESFPLTVTSAQKNPTAFYLCASSTRDRAGYNSPLHFGNGTRLTVT.

J is TRBJ1-3 and V is TRBV10-3; no clear D gene. The CDR3 has 15 amino acids. Germline CDR1 ENHRY, CDR2 SYGVKD. The V end lost 1 base, the J end lost 0 bases, and 7 bases lay between the germline ends. CDR3 region: CAISELVHSGNTIYF. CDR3 DNA: TGTGCCATCAGTGAGTTAGTTCACTCTGGAAACACCATATATTTT.

With respect to this clone: In the same sample, other DNA sequences code for this CDR3. The chain uses TRBV5-4 and TRBJ1-1; D not resolved. CDR1 is SGHNT and CDR2 is YYREEE in the germline V gene (reference sequence). V was trimmed by 4 bases and J by 1 base, leaving 8 bases between them. The CDR3 extends over 13 amino acids. CDR3 amino acids: CASSPRQNTEAFF. The CDR3 coding sequence is TGTGCCAGCAGCCCCCGACAGAACACTGAAGCTTTCTTT.

The J gene is TRBJ2-3, the V gene TRBV7-2; a weak D match, TRBD2 (5 bases). Germline CDR1 SGHTA, CDR2 FQGNSA. Trimming removed 7 bases from V and 7 bases from J, with 12 bases in between. This CDR3 is 12 amino acids long. The CDR3 DNA is TGTGCCAGCACCCTACTAGTGTATACGCAGTATTTT. Translating it yields CASTLLVYTQYF.

This chain joins TRBV20-1 and TRBJ1-5, with D possibly TRBD1 on 5 matching bases. Per germline, CDR1 DFQATT and CDR2 SNEGSKA (reference sequence). The CDR3 has 13 residues. Trimming pared 3 bases from V and 5 bases from J, leaving 11 bases between. CDR3 nucleotide sequence: TGCAGTGCTAGTCTCTCGGGGGATCAGCCCCAGCATTTT. It codes for CSASLSGDQPQHF.

V usage is TRBV10-3 and J usage is TRBJ2-1, with D possibly being TRBD2 (6 bases). V lost 4 bases and J lost 3, with 10 bases in between. The CDR3 contains 14 residues. Germline V gene data show CDR1 as ENHRY and CDR2 as SYGVKD. The CDR3 region is CAISVGGSYNEQFF. CDR3 DNA: TGTGCCATCAGTGTGGGGGGAAGCTACAATGAGCAGTTCTTC.

Concerning this clone itself: This sample also contains other DNA sequences that code for the same CDR3. This chain connects TRBV18 to TRBJ2-7; TRBD2 might be the D (6 bases). The germline V gene encodes CDR1 KGHSH and CDR2 LQKENI. Trimming stripped 3 bases from V and 3 bases from J, with 6 bases between. This CDR3 is 12 amino acids long. The CDR3 bases are TGTGCCAGCTCACCCGGGGGCTACGAGCAGTACTTC. Protein sequence: CASSPGGYEQYF.

The chain couples TRBV20-1 to TRBJ2-7, with D tentatively TRBD2 (5 bases). Trimming left V 1 base short and J 7 bases short, with 8 bases between. The CDR3 extends over 11 amino acids. Looked up from germline, CDR1 is DFQATT and CDR2 is SNEGSKA (reference sequence). CDR3 nucleotide sequence: TGCAGTGCTAGAGTTCCGGGGGAGCAGTACTTC. Its protein product is CSARVPGEQYF.

The chain has TRBV11-3 and TRBJ2-7; 10 bases agree with TRBD1. V lost 5 bases and J lost 5; bases outside the gene matches: 6. From germline, CDR1 is SGHNT and CDR2 YENEEA. This CDR3 contains 14 residues. The CDR3 is CASSGDRGGHEQYF. CDR3 DNA sequence: TGTGCCAGCAGCGGGGACAGGGGAGGCCACGAGCAGTACTTC. Based on the CDR3 plus reference TRBV11-3 and TRBJ2-7, the full variable domain is EAGVVQSPRYKIIEKKQPVAFWCNPISGHNTLYWYLQNLGQGPELLIRYENEEAVDDSQLPKDRFSAERLKGVDSTLKIQPAELGDSAVYLCASSGDRGGHEQYFGPGTRLTVT.

The V and J genes are TRBV2 and TRBJ1-2; D is possibly TRBD1 (6 bases). Trimming pared 4 bases from V and 4 bases from J, leaving 7 bases between. The CDR3 totals 12 residues. Germline V lookup: CDR1 SNHLY, CDR2 FYNNEI. The CDR3 DNA follows: TGTGCCAGCAGTGGAGGGGGCTATGGCTACACCTTC. This sequence encodes CASSGGGYGYTF.